Below are 8 T cell receptor beta chains sequenced from a single sample in a study of molecular identifiers for immune sequencing clone quantification. TCRdb recomputed calls from the PCR reads with MiXCR, one row per CDR3 protein. The sample carries roughly 10,000 distinct CDR3 sequences, around 17% recorded once. Sequencing was performed on naive CD8+ T cells from blood, with Jurkat cell RNA spiked in. Subset: FACS-sorted CD8+CD4-CCR7+CD45RA+ naive T cells. The receptor source for this set is a human donor in good health. Some libraries in this study had Jurkat cell RNA spiked in.

By proportion, this clonotype is medium-sized. This chain joins TRBV2 and TRBJ1-5; a weak D match, TRBD1 (6 bases). Germline assignment: CDR1 SNHLY and CDR2 FYNNEI. The CDR3 runs to 14 residues. V dropped 1 base and J dropped 5 bases, with 9 bases sitting between them. The CDR3 bases are TGTGCCAGCAGTGAAGGGCAGGGGTATCAGCCCCAGCATTTT. Translating it yields CASSEGQGYQPQHF.

As regards this clonotype: Mismatch with germline at one junction end may stem from a read error. The V gene is TRBV13, the J gene TRBJ1-1; D possibly corresponds to TRBD1 (5 bases). The CDR3 extends over 12 amino acids. The germline V gene has CDR1 PRHDT and CDR2 FYEKMQ (reference sequence). CDR3 sequence: CACSPRAGGAFF. The DNA of the CDR3 is TGTGCCTGCAGCCCCAGGGCTGGTGGAGCTTTCTTT.

Many counts were recorded for this clonotype. The chain has TRBV13 and TRBJ2-7, with D unresolved. Trimming stripped 0 bases from V and 3 bases from J, with 6 bases between. CDR1 PRHDT and CDR2 FYEKMQ come from the germline V gene (reference sequence). This CDR3 comprises 13 residues. The CDR3 spells CASSLGISYEQYF. CDR3 sequence (DNA): TGTGCCAGCAGCTTAGGTATTAGCTACGAGCAGTACTTC.

By sample share, this clonotype is medium-sized. This chain uses TRBV7-2 with TRBJ2-3; 8 bases agree with TRBD2. The germline V gene encodes CDR1 SGHTA and CDR2 FQGNSA. The V and J ends lost 5 bases and 2 bases, in that order; junction bases with no gene match: 12. The CDR3 runs 17 residues. The CDR3 sequence is CASSEGASGPYTDTQYF. The DNA of the CDR3 is TGTGCCAGCAGCGAAGGGGCTAGCGGGCCCTACACAGATACGCAGTATTTT.

This clonotype has a count of ten or more. The chain carries TRBV5-4 and TRBJ2-3, with D unclear. Germline CDR1 and CDR2: SGHNT and YYREEE (reference sequence). V lost 1 base and J lost 4, with 4 bases in between. This CDR3 region has 12 residues. CDR3 DNA: TGTGCCAGCAGCTTGAGCTCAGATACGCAGTATTTT. Its translation is CASSLSSDTQYF.

This clonotype is labeled as medium-sized. DNA of the CDR3: TGCGCCAGCAGAGGCGAAAAACTGTTTTTT. Its protein is CASRGEKLFF. V and J are TRBV4-1 and TRBJ1-4; D is unresolved. The CDR3 runs to 10 residues. Per the germline V gene, CDR1 is MGHRA and CDR2 is YSYEKL. Trimming took off 6 bases at V and 8 bases at J, with 4 bases between the two ends.

As concerns this clonotype: A much larger clone sits a single nucleotide away, making a read error possible. The conserved phenylalanine or tryptophan normally closing the CDR3 is absent here, so this likely arose from a read error. This chain joins TRBV12-3 or TRBV12-4 and TRBJ1-1; no clear D gene. With 1 base removed from V and 4 bases from J, the gap between germline ends came to 10 bases. The CDR3 loop spans 14 amino acids. CDR3 protein: CASSLGTPGTEAFS. DNA of the CDR3: TGTGCCAGCAGTTTAGGAACCCCTGGCACTGAAGCTTTCTCT.

A remark on this clonotype: Germline and junction disagree at one end, which may indicate a read error. The CDR3 sequence is CSVEGALGQGAGTRYF. For the CDR3, the DNA is TGCAGCGTTGAAGGGGCCCTCGGACAGGGTGCAGGTACGCGGTATTTT. This rearrangement joins TRBV29-1 to TRBJ2-3; 8 bases match TRBD1. The CDR3 length is 16 residues. CDR1 is SQVTM, CDR2 ANQGSEA, per germline.